What follows are 17 T cell receptor beta chains derived from one specimen sequenced in a study of T cells after yellow fever vaccination. TCRdb independently ran MiXCR on the 5' RACE reads; one entry per CDR3 protein. The table shows more than 300,000 distinct CDR3 sequences, with about 6.6% occurring only once. Source: PBMCs, taken about 49 days after the first yellow fever vaccination. Receptors were obtained from a man between 18 and 35 years old who received the YFV17D yellow fever vaccine.

CDR3 sequence (DNA): TGTGCCAGTAGGGGGACGGCTATTGGGGGCGAGCAGTACTTC. Protein: CASRGTAIGGEQYF. This chain uses TRBV19 with TRBJ2-7; D may be TRBD1 or TRBD2 (5 bases each). The germline V gene encodes CDR1 LNHDA and CDR2 SQIVND (reference sequence). The CDR3 contains 14 residues. The V and J ends lost 6 bases and 6 bases respectively, with 18 bases between them.

The table lists this clonotype with a few counts. J is TRBJ2-7 and V is TRBV6-5; D is undetermined. CDR3 length: 16 residues. Germline V gives CDR1 MNHEY, CDR2 SVGAGI. Trimming cost V 2 bases and J 6 bases, with 20 bases left between them. The DNA for the CDR3 is TGTGCCAGCAGTTACGCGCCAGACAATGGCCTGGGCGAGCAGTACTTC. Amino acid sequence: CASSYAPDNGLGEQYF.

Only a few counts were recorded for this clonotype. V usage is TRBV7-2 and J usage is TRBJ1-2; D uncertain. CDR1 and CDR2 (germline): SGHTA, FQGNSA. The V gene lost 5 bases and the J gene lost 4 bases, with 11 bases spanning the gap. There are 13 residues in the CDR3. This chain's CDR3 is CASSLPEAYGYTF. CDR3 DNA: TGTGCCAGCAGCCTCCCGGAGGCCTATGGCTACACCTTC.

The chain is built from TRBV9 and TRBJ2-7; no definite D call. From germline, CDR1 is SGDLS and CDR2 YYNGEE. CDR3 length: 14 amino acids. V was pared by 0 bases and J by 7 bases, with 14 bases between. CDR3 in DNA: TGTGCCAGCAGCGTAGGGGAAGGCCCAAGGGAGCAGTACTTC. Translated, it gives CASSVGEGPREQYF.

This clonotype was recorded a few times. The chain joins TRBV10-3 to TRBJ2-2, with D possibly TRBD2 on 6 matching bases. Trimming stripped 8 bases from V and 4 bases from J, with 11 bases between. This CDR3 has 13 amino acids. The V gene's germline CDR1 is ENHRY and CDR2 SYGVKD. The CDR3 reads CAIGGESTGELFF. The CDR3 nucleotides are TGTGCCATCGGCGGGGAGAGCACCGGGGAGCTGTTTTTT.

J is TRBJ2-2 and V is TRBV29-1; 7 nucleotides line up with TRBD1. V gave up 3 bases and J gave up 3 bases; unmatched junction bases: 4. The CDR3 totals 14 residues. Germline CDR1 SQVTM, CDR2 ANQGSEA. This chain's CDR3 is CSVETGLHTGELFF. CDR3 nucleotides: TGCAGCGTTGAGACAGGGCTTCACACCGGGGAGCTGTTTTTT.

This clonotype was recorded at least ten times. The V and J genes are TRBV18 and TRBJ1-2, with D hard to call. CDR3 length: 13 amino acids. Germline CDR1 KGHSH, CDR2 LQKENI. Trimming took 2 bases from V and 7 from J, leaving 11 bases between them. The CDR3 DNA reads TGTGCCAGCTCACCAGGGAGGTTAAGTGGCTACACCTTC. This encodes CASSPGRLSGYTF. Using reference TRBV18 and TRBJ1-2 for the parts outside the CDR3, the full variable domain is NAGVMQNPRHLVRRRGQEARLRCSPMKGHSHVYWYRQLPEEGLKFMVYLQKENIIDESGMPKERFSAEFPKEGPSILRIQQVVRGDSAAYFCASSPGRLSGYTFGSGTRLTVV.

The V call is TRBV3-1, the J call TRBJ1-1; D unresolved. Germline lookup yields CDR1 LGHDT and CDR2 YNNKEL (reference sequence). The CDR3 sequence is 14 residues long. Trimming stripped 1 base from V and 6 bases from J, with 12 bases between. The DNA of the CDR3 is TGTGCCAGCAGCCAAGTCTACGGTGGCGCTGAAGCTTTCTTT. Protein product: CASSQVYGGAEAFF.

In this sample, this clonotype turned up a few times. This chain connects TRBV5-1 to TRBJ2-1; 9 nucleotides align to TRBD1. The germline V gene has CDR1 SGHRS and CDR2 YFSETQ. This CDR3 spans 16 amino acids. Trimming removed 0 bases from V and 2 bases from J; junction bases left unmatched: 3. The CDR3 region is CASSLATGGAYNEQFF. The DNA for the CDR3 is TGCGCCAGCAGCTTGGCCACAGGGGGCGCCTACAATGAGCAGTTCTTC.

This clonotype was detected many times. The genes are TRBV20-1 and TRBJ2-1; weak D call: TRBD2 (6 bases). Trimming took off 0 bases at V and 9 bases at J, with 18 bases between the two ends. CDR1 and CDR2 (germline): DFQATT, SNEGSKA (reference sequence). The CDR3 is made up of 15 amino acids. The CDR3: CSARDEGLTLSEQFF. CDR3 DNA: TGCAGTGCTAGAGATGAGGGACTTACGCTGAGTGAGCAGTTCTTC.

The chain couples TRBV6-1 to TRBJ1-3; D may be TRBD1 (6 bases). V dropped 7 bases and J dropped 0 bases, with 13 bases sitting between them. Per germline, CDR1 MNHNS and CDR2 SASEGT. The CDR3 contains 15 residues. The CDR3 loop is CASNLQGSSGNTIYF. CDR3 nucleotides: TGTGCCAGCAATCTACAGGGAAGCTCTGGAAACACCATATATTTT.

This clonotype was observed once. This chain connects TRBV5-4 to TRBJ2-2; maybe TRBD1 (5 bases). Germline lookup yields CDR1 SGHNT and CDR2 YYREEE (reference sequence). The CDR3 runs 15 residues. V lost 1 base, J lost 6 bases, and 13 bases lay in between. The CDR3 sequence is CASSLSQGVPGELFF. The CDR3, as DNA: TGTGCCAGCAGCTTGAGCCAGGGTGTACCCGGGGAGCTGTTTTTT.

This clonotype was detected many times. The rearrangement joins TRBV20-1 to TRBJ2-7; 8 nucleotides line up with TRBD2. The V segment lost 2 bases and the J segment 0 bases; nucleotides outside the gene matches: 6. This CDR3 has 15 residues. Germline V lookup: CDR1 DFQATT, CDR2 SNEGSKA (reference sequence). The CDR3 bases are TGCAGTGCTAGATCGGCGGGGGGTAACTCCTACGAGCAGTACTTC. It specifies CSARSAGGNSYEQYF.

This clonotype showed up just a few times. The chain employs TRBV7-9 and TRBJ2-2; D might be TRBD1 (5 bases). V was clipped by 5 bases and J by 1 base, with 14 bases between them. This CDR3 is 16 amino acids long. Looked up from germline, CDR1 is SEHNR and CDR2 is FQNEAQ (reference sequence). The CDR3 here is CASSPRTSQNTGELFF. In DNA form, the CDR3 reads TGTGCCAGCAGCCCTCGGACAAGCCAGAACACCGGGGAGCTGTTTTTT.

The rearrangement uses TRBV6-2 or TRBV6-3 and TRBJ1-1; D gene uncertain. Germline V gene lookup returns CDR1 MNHEY and CDR2 SVGEGT. Trimming shortened V by 5 bases and J by 5 bases, and 12 bases separated the two germline ends. The CDR3 contains 13 residues. The CDR3 spells CASSRGAGTEAFF. The CDR3 coding sequence is TGTGCCAGCAGTCGCGGAGCGGGGACTGAAGCTTTCTTT.

This clonotype was seen many times. CDR3 protein: CASSSVGQPQHF. The CDR3 coding sequence is TGTGCCAGCAGCTCCGTCGGTCAGCCCCAGCATTTT. This chain links TRBV7-8 with TRBJ1-5, with D unresolved. The CDR3 runs 12 residues. Trimming shortened V by 4 bases and J by 6 bases, and 7 bases separated the two germline ends. The germline V gene has CDR1 SGHVS and CDR2 FQNEAQ.

This clonotype was seen many times. The chain employs TRBV7-2 and TRBJ2-3; a possible D gene is TRBD2 (5 bases). The CDR3 runs to 14 residues. Trimming pared 1 base from V and 3 bases from J, leaving 8 bases between. Germline loops: CDR1 SGHTA, CDR2 FQGNSA. CDR3 in DNA: TGTGCCAGCAGCTTAGACCGGGGAACAGATACGCAGTATTTT. Protein: CASSLDRGTDTQYF. The variable domain in full, with the rest retrieved from reference TRBV7-2 and TRBJ2-3, is GAGVSQSPSNKVTEKGKDVELRCDPISGHTALYWYRQSLGQGLEFLIYFQGNSAPDKSGLPSDRFSAERTGGSVSTLTIQRTQQEDSAVYLCASSLDRGTDTQYFGPGTRLTVL.